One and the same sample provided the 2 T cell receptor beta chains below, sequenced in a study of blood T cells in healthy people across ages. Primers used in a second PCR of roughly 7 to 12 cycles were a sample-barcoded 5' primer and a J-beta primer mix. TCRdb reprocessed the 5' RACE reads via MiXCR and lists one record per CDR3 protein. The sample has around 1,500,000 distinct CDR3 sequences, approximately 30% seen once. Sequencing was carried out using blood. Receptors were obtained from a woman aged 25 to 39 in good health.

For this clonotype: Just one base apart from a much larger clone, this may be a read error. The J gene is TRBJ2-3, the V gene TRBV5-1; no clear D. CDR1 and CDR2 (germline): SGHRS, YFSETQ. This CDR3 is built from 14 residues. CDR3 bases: TGCACCAGCAGTCTTTATCCAGACACAGATACGCAGTATTTT. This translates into CTSSLYPDTDTQYF.

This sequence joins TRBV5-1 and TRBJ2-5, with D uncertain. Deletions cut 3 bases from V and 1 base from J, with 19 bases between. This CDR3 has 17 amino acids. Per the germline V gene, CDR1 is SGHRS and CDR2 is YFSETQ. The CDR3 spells CASSYPTGRPRQETQYF. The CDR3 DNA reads TGCGCCAGCAGCTACCCCACCGGTCGACCGCGCCAAGAGACCCAGTACTTC.